The present TCR beta chain was sequenced within a study of blood T cell repertoires in COVID-19. Background on the study: T cells, B-cell-depleted T cells, or PBMCs provided the cDNA or gDNA that served as material.

Between the trimmed V and J ends, which lost 4 bases and 5 bases, there was a span of 12 bases. This CDR3 contains 14 residues. The germline V gene has CDR1 SGDLS and CDR2 YYNGEE. In the source study's methods: Nucleated cell number was recorded as an estimate derived from reference gene primer amplification. Sequencing used immunoSEQ multiplex PCR; TCRdb keeps in-frame clones, though not all of them. Clone size and the V and J calls come from that table; the DNA yielded D and trimming. This sample has approximately 250,000 clones; 86% occur once, and the top ten carry about 8.8%. This rearrangement joins TRBV9 to TRBJ1-4, with D possibly being TRBD1 (6 bases). The source is a man aged 40-50 years with active or convalescent COVID-19. The sequencing input was peripheral blood. CDR3: CASSPGEGNEKLFF. DNA of the CDR3: TGTGCCAGCAGCCCAGGGGAAGGGAATGAAAAACTGTTTTTT.